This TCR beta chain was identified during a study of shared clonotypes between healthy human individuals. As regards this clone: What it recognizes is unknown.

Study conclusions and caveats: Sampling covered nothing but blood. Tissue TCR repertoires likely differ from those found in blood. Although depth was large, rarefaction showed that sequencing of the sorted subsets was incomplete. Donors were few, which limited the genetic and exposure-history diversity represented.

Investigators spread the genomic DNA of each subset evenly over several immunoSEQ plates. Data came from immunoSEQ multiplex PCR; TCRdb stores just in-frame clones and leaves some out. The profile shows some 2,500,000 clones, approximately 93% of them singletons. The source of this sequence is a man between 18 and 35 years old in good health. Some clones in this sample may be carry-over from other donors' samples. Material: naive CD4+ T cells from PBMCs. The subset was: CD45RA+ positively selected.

The CDR3 nucleotides read TGTGCCAGCAGTTACAGATGGGCCACTTTCTTT. Translated, it gives CASSYRWATFF. The chain carries TRBV6-5 and TRBJ1-1; D gene unclear. This CDR3 region has 11 residues. Germline CDR1 MNHEY, CDR2 SVGAGI. Trimming pared 2 bases from V and 12 bases from J, leaving 10 bases between.